This TCR beta chain is drawn from a study of blood T cell repertoires in COVID-19. The CDR3 loop spans 14 amino acids. The germline gives CDR1 GTSNPN, CDR2 SVGIG (reference sequence). V shed 1 base and J shed 3 bases, with 10 bases lying between them. Assay used: immunoSEQ multiplex PCR; TCRdb lists only in-frame clones, some missing. The sample shows approximately 300,000 clones, approximately 85% of them seen only once. The receptor was derived from a woman in her 30s who had recovered from COVID-19. Sequencing was performed on PBMCs or T cells enriched from blood (not recorded which). V is TRBV30 and J is TRBJ1-5; no definite D call. CDR3 in DNA: TGTGCCTGGAGTGCAACAAATTACAATCAGCCCCAGCATTTT. Its protein is CAWSATNYNQPQHF.